These 3 T cell receptor beta chains share one sample of origin, sequenced in a study of beta chain features in type 1 diabetes. Investigators reverse transcribed all isolated RNA, so they sequenced expressed TCRB transcripts. Assay: immunoSEQ multiplex PCR; the TCRdb copy retains only in-frame clones and omits some. This table holds 390,000 or so clones, approximately 13% found once. The sample taken for sequencing was naive CD4+ T cells from blood. The receptors shown here come from a man aged 25-45 years in good health.

The gene calls are TRBV5-1 and TRBJ2-2, with 9 bases aligning to TRBD2. The V segment lost 9 bases and the J segment 7 bases; nucleotides outside the gene matches: 13. This CDR3 has 15 amino acids. Per germline, CDR1 SGHRS and CDR2 YFSETQ. This chain's CDR3 is CATTLIAGANGELFF. The CDR3 DNA sequence: TGCGCCACGACGCTAATAGCGGGAGCAAACGGGGAGCTGTTTTTT.

CDR3 residues: CASSGTSGRALPPGTQYF. The CDR3 bases are TGTGCCAGCAGCGGGACTAGCGGGAGGGCCCTGCCACCAGGGACCCAGTACTTC. V and J are TRBV21-1 and TRBJ2-5; TRBD2 is taken as the D call from the table, unchecked against the DNA. TRBV21-1 is shown as a pseudogene. The CDR3 consists of 18 residues.

V is TRBV10-3 and J is TRBJ2-2; 8 bases align to TRBD2. V lost 6 bases, J lost 4 bases, and 1 base stayed unmatched. Germline CDR1 and CDR2: ENHRY and SYGVKD. The CDR3 has 13 amino acids. The CDR3 DNA reads TGTGCCATCAGCGGGACTAGCACCGGGGAGCTGTTTTTT. This gives the protein CAISGTSTGELFF.